This entry features one T cell receptor beta chain sequence. The antigen it recognizes is unknown. The sample holds no much larger clone one base away, and base qualities are not on file. These data originate in a study of blood T cell repertoires in COVID-19 (dated by TCRdb to the early 2020s). About the full investigation: Samples covering the acute and convalescent phases of COVID-19 were provided by collaborators in the United States, Italy and Spain. The material from the prospective study consisted of cDNA or gDNA derived from T cells, B-cell-depleted T cells, or PBMCs. Deeply sampled blood TCRbeta repertoires from subjects exposed to, actively infected with, or recovered from COVID-19 were included in the dataset. The repertoires were released in a freely available public database meant as a resource for research on the immune response to SARS-CoV-2. Samples were obtained from the ongoing ImmuneRACE study (first 160 participants) and from 1,200 or so subjects provided by 6 global collaborators. The sample metadata nearly always contained a de-identified subject ID, COVID-19 status, age in years and sex. Where HLA class I and class II types were available, the types were taken from metadata supplied by the sample provider, not from assay-based typing. What the study reported, not specific to this receptor: The quantity of clinical and demographic metadata differed by source and by participant and was supplied without curation.

The collaborating institutions used their own protocols to collect whole blood in K2EDTA tubes. For TCRbeta analysis, collaborators shipped samples in one of three forms: frozen whole blood, isolated PBMCs, or DNA extracted from either of those sample types. TCRbeta CDR3 regions were amplified from genomic DNA using the immunoSEQ Assay, a bias-controlled multiplex PCR. Per the original workflow: Nucleated cell counts per sample were estimated from amplification of reference gene primers within the assay. To quantify the absolute abundance of each unique TCRbeta CDR3 rearrangement, sequence reads were collapsed and filtered. Productive Simpson clonality was computed per sample as the square root of Simpson's diversity index over productive rearrangements. Imported from immuneACCESS, the table was reduced by TCRdb to in-frame sequences with V and J called. These copies leave out some clones; in studies compared against another copy, an unresolved V gene accounts for under half, and the cause of the remainder is not known. From that table come the V and J calls and clone size; the DNA was used to work out D and trimming. This sample gives roughly 75,000 clones in total; approximately 80% of them show up just once. Jointly, the top ten make up 11% of the sample.

The sample consisted of peripheral blood. This receptor was identified in a man aged 45-60 years with acute or convalescent COVID-19.

The DNA reads as follows: TGTGCCAGCAGCTTACCGGGGAACACTGAAGCTTTCTTT. This gives the protein CASSLPGNTEAFF. In this chain, TRBV7-9 is recombined with TRBJ1-1; the D gene cannot be named for sure. Relative to germline, V is 2 bases shorter and J is 1 base shorter, with 5 bases between their ends. The germline V gene (reference sequence) provides CDR1 SEHNR and CDR2 FQNEAQ. Including cysteine and phenylalanine, the CDR3 has 13 amino acids. Only the CDR3 region is kept as DNA, spanning 39 bases read in frame from base 1.